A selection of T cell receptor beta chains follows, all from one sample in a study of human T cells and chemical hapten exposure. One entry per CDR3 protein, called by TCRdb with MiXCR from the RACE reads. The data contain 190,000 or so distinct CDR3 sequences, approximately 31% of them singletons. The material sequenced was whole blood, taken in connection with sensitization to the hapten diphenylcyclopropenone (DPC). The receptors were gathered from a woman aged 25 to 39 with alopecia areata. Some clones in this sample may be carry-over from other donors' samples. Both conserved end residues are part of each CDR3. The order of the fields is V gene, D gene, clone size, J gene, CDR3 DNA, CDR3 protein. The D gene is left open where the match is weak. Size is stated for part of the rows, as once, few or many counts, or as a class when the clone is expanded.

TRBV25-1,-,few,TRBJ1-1,TGTGCCAGCAGTGATATTGGACAAGCCGAAGCTTTCTTT,CASSDIGQAEAFF
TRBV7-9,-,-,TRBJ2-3,TGTGCCAGCAGCCCAAGCCGGGCGGAGATCACAGATACGCAGTATTTT,CASSPSRAEITDTQYF
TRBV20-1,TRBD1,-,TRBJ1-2,TGCAGTGCCCATGGACAGGACTATGGCTACACCTTC,CSAHGQDYGYTF
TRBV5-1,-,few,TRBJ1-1,TGCGCCAGCAGCTGGGACACCAACACTGAAGCTTTCTTT,CASSWDTNTEAFF
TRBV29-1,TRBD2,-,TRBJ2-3,TGCAGCGTTGAAATTGCTAGCGGGAGACCAGATACGCAGTATTTT,CSVEIASGRPDTQYF
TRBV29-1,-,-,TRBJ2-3,TGCAGCGTTGAAGGACCAGGCGCCACAGATACGCAGTATTTT,CSVEGPGATDTQYF
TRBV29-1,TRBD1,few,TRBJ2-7,TGCAGCGTTGGGGACAGGGTATCCTACGAGCAGTACTTC,CSVGDRVSYEQYF
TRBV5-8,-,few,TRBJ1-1,TGTGCCAGCAGCTTGGCCGCGACGCCTGAAGCTTTCTTT,CASSLAATPEAFF
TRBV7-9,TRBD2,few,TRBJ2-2,TGTGCCAGCACCGAGCGACTAGCTGTGAACACCGGGGAGCTGTTTTTT,CASTERLAVNTGELFF
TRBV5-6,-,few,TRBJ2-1,TGTGCCAGCAGCTTAAGGGGACCCCTACACAATGAGCAGTTCTTC,CASSLRGPLHNEQFF
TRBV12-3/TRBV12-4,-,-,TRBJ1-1,TGTGCCAGCGCCACCGGGGCCGGACAAGCTGGAGCTTTCTTT,CASATGAGQAGAFF
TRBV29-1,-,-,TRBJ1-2,TGCAGCGTTGATGGGGGCTACACCTTC,CSVDGGYTF
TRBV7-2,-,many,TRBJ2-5,TGTGCCAGCAGCTCCACCCGGGAGACCCAGTACTTC,CASSSTRETQYF
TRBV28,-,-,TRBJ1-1,TGTGCCAGCAGTTTATACAGAGAGAACACTGAAGCTTTCTTT,CASSLYRENTEAFF
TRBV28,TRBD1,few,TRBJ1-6,TGTGCCAGCGAATCCGGGACAGGGGGCGCCTCCTATAATTCACCCCTCCACTTT,CASESGTGGASYNSPLHF
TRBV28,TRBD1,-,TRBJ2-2,TGTGCCAGCAGTTTATCGACAGGGGGGGCCGGGGAGCTGTTTTTT,CASSLSTGGAGELFF
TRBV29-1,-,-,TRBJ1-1,TGCAGCGTTGTTGACATGCCGGGCACTGAAGCTTTCTTT,CSVVDMPGTEAFF
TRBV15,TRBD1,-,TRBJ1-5,TGTGCCACCAGCAGATGGACAGGGGGCAACAATCAGCCCCAGCATTTT,CATSRWTGGNNQPQHF
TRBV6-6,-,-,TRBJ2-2,TGTGCCAGCAGCATATACGGGGAGCTGTTTTTT,CASSIYGELFF
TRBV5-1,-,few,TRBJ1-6,TGCGCCAGCAGCTTTGGGCAGCCTAATTCACCCCTCCACTTT,CASSFGQPNSPLHF
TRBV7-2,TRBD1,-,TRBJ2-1,TGTGCCAGCAGCTTACAGGGGGCGGCGGTCGGCAATGAGCAGTTCTTC,CASSLQGAAVGNEQFF
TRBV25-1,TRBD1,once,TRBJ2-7,TGTGCCAGCAGCCTAACAGGGGGGTCCTCCTACGAGCAGTACTTC,CASSLTGGSSYEQYF
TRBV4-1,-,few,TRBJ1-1,TGCGCCAGCAGCCATCCTGGGCTGAACACTGAAGCTTTCTTT,CASSHPGLNTEAFF
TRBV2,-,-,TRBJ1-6,TGTGCCAGCAGTGAACTGTCCCAGGGATTAGACGGGTCACCCCTCCACTTT,CASSELSQGLDGSPLHF
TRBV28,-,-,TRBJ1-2,TGTGCCAGCAAAGCAGCGGGCGCTACTTATGGCTACACCTTC,CASKAAGATYGYTF
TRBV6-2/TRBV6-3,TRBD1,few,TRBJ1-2,TGTGCCAGCATCCCGGACAGGGGATCTAGTGGCTACACCTTC,CASIPDRGSSGYTF
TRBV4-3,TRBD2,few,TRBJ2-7,TGCGCCAGCAGCCAAGTGGGGGCGGGGGGGCCTTACGAGCAGTACTTC,CASSQVGAGGPYEQYF
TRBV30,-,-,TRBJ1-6,TGTGCCTGGAGTGTAATCAGTTCACCCCTCCACTTT,CAWSVISSPLHF
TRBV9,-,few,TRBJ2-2,TGTGCCAGCAGCGTAGTTGGTCGAGGGGACACCGGGGAGCTGTTTTTT,CASSVVGRGDTGELFF
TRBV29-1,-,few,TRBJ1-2,TGCAGCGTTGAAGGGGGCCCCTCCTATGGCTACACCTTC,CSVEGGPSYGYTF
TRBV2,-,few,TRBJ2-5,TGTGCCAGCAGTGAAGAAGGAGGGGGAGAGACCCAGTACTTC,CASSEEGGGETQYF
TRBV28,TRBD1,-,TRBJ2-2,TGTGCCAGCAGTTTACTTAGGACAGGTTCCGCCGGGGAGCTGTTTTTT,CASSLLRTGSAGELFF
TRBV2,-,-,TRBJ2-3,TGTGCCAGCAGGCAGGAAGCGCGAGGAGGCACAGATACGCAGTATTTT,CASRQEARGGTDTQYF
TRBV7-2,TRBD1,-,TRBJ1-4,TGTGCCAGCAGCGCAAGAGCTGGGACAGTCGCAACTAATGAAAAACTGTTTTTT,CASSARAGTVATNEKLFF
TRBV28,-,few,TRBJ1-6,TGTGCCAGCAGTTTTCCCCCTCAAAATTCACCCCTCCACTTT,CASSFPPQNSPLHF
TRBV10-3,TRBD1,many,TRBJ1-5,TGTGCCATCAGTGAGTCGCCAACAGGGGACCAGCCCCAGCATTTT,CAISESPTGDQPQHF
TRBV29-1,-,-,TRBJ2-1,TGCAGCGTTGCGTCGGGAGCAGTGGTCCATGAGCAGTTCTTC,CSVASGAVVHEQFF
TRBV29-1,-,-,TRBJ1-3,TGCAGCGTTGAGGGGGGGAGCTCTGGAAACACCATATATTTT,CSVEGGSSGNTIYF
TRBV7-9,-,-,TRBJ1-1,TGTGCCAGCAGCAGTAGCGGACAGCTGAACACTGAAGCTTTCTTT,CASSSSGQLNTEAFF
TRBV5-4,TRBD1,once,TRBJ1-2,TGTGCCAGCAGCTTGTTAGGGGGCGGTGGCTACACCTTC,CASSLLGGGGYTF
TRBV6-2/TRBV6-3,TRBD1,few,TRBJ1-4,TGTGCCAGCAGTTACCGGACAGGGTTTGGAGAAAAACTGTTTTTT,CASSYRTGFGEKLFF
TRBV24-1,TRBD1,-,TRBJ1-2,TGTGCCACCAGTGCCGCGGACAGGGTTTATGGCTACACCTTC,CATSAADRVYGYTF
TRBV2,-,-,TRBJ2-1,TGTGTCAGCACCATAAGCTCCTACAATGAGCAGTTCTTC,CVSTISSYNEQFF
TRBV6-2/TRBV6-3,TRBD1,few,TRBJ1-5,TGTGCCAGCAGGCTATCACCGGGACAGGGAGATCAGCCCCAGCATTTT,CASRLSPGQGDQPQHF
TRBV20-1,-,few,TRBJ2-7,TGCAGCCCCGCAGGTTCGGGGTCCTACGAGCAGTACTTC,CSPAGSGSYEQYF